Presented here are 28 T cell receptor beta chains from one specimen sequenced in a study of PD-1 blockade in classical Hodgkin lymphoma. The method was immunoSEQ multiplex PCR; TCRdb's version includes in-frame clones alone and lacks a portion of them. The sample includes approximately 89,000 clones, 80% to 85% seen only once; the top ten take less than 15%. Each patient's relapse followed autologous stem cell transplantation, and brentuximab vedotin exposure varied. The material sequenced was peripheral blood mononuclear cells (PBMCs), taken at baseline. The receptors here all came from a human donor with classical Hodgkin lymphoma.

This clone came up once. The J gene is TRBJ1-1, the V gene TRBV7-3; 9 bases fit TRBD1. Germline V gives CDR1 SGHTA, CDR2 FQGTGA. This CDR3 has 12 residues. Germline trimming cut 5 bases from V and 10 bases from J; bases unmatched to any gene: 5. CDR3 sequence: CASSLRGQGAFF. The DNA for the CDR3 is TGTGCCAGCAGCCTACGGGGACAGGGAGCTTTCTTT.

A single count supports this clone. This sequence joins TRBV5-4 and TRBJ1-4, with TRBD1 matching over 7 bases. The CDR3 sequence is 14 residues long. Germline V gene lookup returns CDR1 SGHNT and CDR2 YYREEE (reference sequence). V shed 1 base and J 5 bases; nucleotides not matched to a gene: 2. The CDR3 loop is CASSLRGLNEKLFF. In nucleotides, the CDR3 is TGTGCCAGCAGCTTGAGGGGGCTAAATGAAAAACTGTTTTTT.

The count of this clone is one. V gene TRBV5-1 combines with J gene TRBJ2-1; TRBD2 matches 9 bases. Germline V CDR1 and CDR2: SGHRS, YFSETQ. This CDR3 comprises 15 residues. The ends lost 4 bases at V and 6 bases at J; junction bases unmatched: 8. The CDR3 reads CASSELGLAANEQFF. For the CDR3, the DNA is TGCGCCAGCAGCGAGCTGGGACTAGCCGCCAATGAGCAGTTCTTC.

V usage is TRBV7-2 and J usage is TRBJ2-1, with D hard to call. The CDR3 runs 16 residues. The V gene lost 5 bases and the J gene lost 0 bases, with 14 bases spanning the gap. Germline loops: CDR1 SGHTA, CDR2 FQGNSA. The CDR3 bases are TGTGCCAGCAGCCCGCGTGGAGTTAGCTCCTACAATGAGCAGTTCTTC. Protein sequence: CASSPRGVSSYNEQFF. Combining the CDR3 with reference TRBV7-2 and TRBJ2-1 gives the whole variable domain GAGVSQSPSNKVTEKGKDVELRCDPISGHTALYWYRQSLGQGLEFLIYFQGNSAPDKSGLPSDRFSAERTGGSVSTLTIQRTQQEDSAVYLCASSPRGVSSYNEQFFGPGTRLTVL.

V is TRBV6-5 and J is TRBJ2-5, with 7 bases lining up with TRBD1. Germline CDR1 MNHEY, CDR2 SVGAGI. The J segment lost 5 bases and the V segment lost 1 base, leaving 4 bases of the junction unmatched. CDR3 size: 14 residues. The CDR3 loop is CASSYYRGGETQYF. In DNA form, the CDR3 reads TGTGCCAGCAGTTACTACAGGGGCGGGGAGACCCAGTACTTC.

The chain links TRBV2 to TRBJ1-3, with 9 bases matching TRBD1. Germline CDR1 reads SNHLY; CDR2 reads FYNNEI. The CDR3 consists of 17 residues. The junction had 10 bases not matched to a gene; V was cut back by 4 bases and J by 3 bases. The CDR3 sequence is CASSVTGGGLSGNTIYF. CDR3 in DNA: TGTGCCAGCAGTGTCACAGGGGGCGGCCTCAGTGGAAACACCATATATTTT.

The rearrangement joins TRBV5-1 to TRBJ1-4, with D possibly TRBD1 on 5 matching bases. There are 14 residues in the CDR3. V dropped 4 bases and J dropped 5 bases, with 12 bases sitting between them. Germline CDR1 reads SGHRS; CDR2 reads YFSETQ. Written as DNA, the CDR3 is TGCGCCAGCAGCCTGCGGGACGTCAATGAAAAACTGTTTTTT. This codes for CASSLRDVNEKLFF. Looking up the rest from reference TRBV5-1 and TRBJ1-4 gives the full variable domain: KAGVTQTPRYLIKTRGQQVTLSCSPISGHRSVSWYQQTPGQGLQFLFEYFSETQRNKGNFPGRFSGRQFSNSRSEMNVSTLELGDSALYLCASSLRDVNEKLFFGSGTQLSVL.

The chain carries TRBV19 and TRBJ2-1; possibly TRBD1 for D (5 bases). The germline CDR1 and CDR2 sequences are LNHDA and SQIVND (reference sequence). The V gene lost 1 base and the J gene lost 7 bases, with 8 bases spanning the gap. This CDR3 comprises 13 residues. The CDR3, as DNA: TGTGCCAGTAGTATAGGCACAGGAAATGAGCAGTTCTTC. It is translated as CASSIGTGNEQFF.

The chain joins TRBV2 to TRBJ2-6; no clear D gene. Germline lookup yields CDR1 SNHLY and CDR2 FYNNEI. CDR3 length equals 13 residues. Trimming left V 3 bases short and J 4 bases short, with 4 bases between. The CDR3 coding sequence is TGTGCCAGCAGTGAGTTGGGGGCCAACGTCCTGACTTTC. Amino acids: CASSELGANVLTF.

The chain is built from TRBV7-9 and TRBJ2-7; no definite D call. The CDR3 spans 15 residues. Trimming shortened V by 4 bases and J by 7 bases, and 20 bases separated the two germline ends. Germline V gene lookup returns CDR1 SEHNR and CDR2 FQNEAQ (reference sequence). The chain's CDR3 is CASSSPRGSLLEQYF. The CDR3, as DNA: TGTGCCAGCAGCTCACCCCGCGGCTCCCTTTTGGAGCAGTACTTC.

This chain joins TRBV10-2 and TRBJ2-7, with 11 bases that match TRBD1. The CDR3 consists of 16 residues. Germline values: CDR1 WSHSY, CDR2 SAAADI. Losses at the gene ends were 0 bases for V and 7 bases for J; bases not matched to a gene: 8. In nucleotides, the CDR3 is TGCGCCAGCAGTGAGTCGGGTGGACAGGGGGCTCGTGAGCAGTACTTC. Translating gives CASSESGGQGAREQYF.

V usage is TRBV10-2 and J usage is TRBJ1-2; 7 positions agree with TRBD1. The germline V gene has CDR1 WSHSY and CDR2 SAAADI. CDR3 length: 14 amino acids. J lost 4 bases, V lost 5 bases, and 7 bases had no gene match. DNA for the CDR3: TGCGCCAGCAGTATAGACAGGGAGGTCTATGGCTACACCTTC. Translation: CASSIDREVYGYTF.

The chain has TRBV6-4 and TRBJ2-1, with 12 bases aligning to TRBD2. Losses at the gene ends were 8 bases for V and 9 bases for J; bases not matched to a gene: 8. The CDR3 length is 14 residues. Germline values: CDR1 MRHNA, CDR2 SNTAGT. CDR3 DNA sequence: TGTGCCAGCGGAAGACTAGCGGGAGAGGGTGAGCAGTTCTTC. It translates to CASGRLAGEGEQFF.

The chain couples TRBV6-1 to TRBJ1-2; D call uncertain. The CDR3 spans 12 residues. The germline CDR1 and CDR2 sequences are MNHNS and SASEGT. V was clipped by 10 bases and J by 4 bases, with 13 bases between them. As DNA, the CDR3 is TGTGCCACCACCACCGGGAGCTATGGCTACACCTTC. Protein: CATTTGSYGYTF.

The V call is TRBV5-4, the J call TRBJ1-2; D ambiguous. Trimming left V 4 bases short and J 4 bases short, with 17 bases between. Germline V gene lookup returns CDR1 SGHNT and CDR2 YYREEE (reference sequence). The CDR3 runs 15 residues. Written as DNA, the CDR3 is TGTGCCAGCAGCCCCGTCGAGATTGAGGGCTATGGCTACACCTTC. Translating it yields CASSPVEIEGYGYTF.

The chain is built from TRBV2 and TRBJ2-7, with TRBD2 matching 7 bases. Germline V lookup: CDR1 SNHLY, CDR2 FYNNEI. V shed 8 bases, J shed 2 bases, and the junction held 6 bases outside the gene matches. This CDR3 region has 13 residues. CDR3 region: CASLGGLTYEQYF. The DNA for the CDR3 is TGTGCCAGCCTCGGGGGACTAACCTACGAGCAGTACTTC.

This CDR3 is CAWSWGRANVLTF. Here the CDR3 DNA reads TGTGCCTGGAGTTGGGGTAGGGCCAACGTCCTGACTTTC. The chain carries TRBV30 and TRBJ2-6, with D hard to call. CDR3 size: 13 residues. The V end was cut by 2 bases, the J end by 5 bases, with 7 bases between. In germline, CDR1 is GTSNPN, CDR2 SVGIG (reference sequence).

This clone occurred many times. V is TRBV6-5 and J is TRBJ2-7; D remains unclear. Germline assignment: CDR1 MNHEY and CDR2 SVGAGI. This CDR3 has 14 amino acids. Trimming stripped 5 bases from V and 3 bases from J, with 14 bases between. The CDR3 sequence: CASSPPGYHYEQYF. The CDR3 nucleotides are TGTGCCAGCAGTCCCCCGGGCTACCACTACGAGCAGTACTTC.

V usage is TRBV5-5 and J usage is TRBJ2-7; the D gene is possibly TRBD2 (6 bases). This CDR3 has 15 residues. V lost 2 bases to trimming and J lost 2 bases, with 14 bases between them. Germline-derived CDR1 and CDR2 are SGHKS and YYEKEE (reference sequence). The CDR3 loop is CASSFFKAGTYEQYF. DNA of the CDR3: TGTGCCAGCAGCTTTTTTAAAGCGGGTACCTACGAGCAGTACTTC.

The chain links TRBV7-2 to TRBJ1-2; TRBD1 agrees at 7 bases. Germline lookup yields CDR1 SGHTA and CDR2 FQGNSA. There are 14 residues in the CDR3. Germline trimming cut 5 bases from V and 2 bases from J; bases unmatched to any gene: 5. The CDR3 DNA reads TGTGCCAGCAGCCCTGAGACAGGGAACTATGGCTACACCTTC. This sequence encodes CASSPETGNYGYTF.

There are a few counts of this clone. The V and J genes are TRBV11-1 and TRBJ2-1; D is unresolved. Trimming took 1 base from V and 6 from J, leaving 13 bases between them. The CDR3 totals 15 residues. CDR1 and CDR2 (germline): SGHAT, FQDESV (reference sequence). The CDR3 sequence: CASSLDWGRGNEQFF. The CDR3 coding sequence is TGTGCCAGCAGCTTAGACTGGGGTAGAGGCAATGAGCAGTTCTTC.

The CDR3 sequence is CASSPRTGSGNTIYF. Written as DNA, the CDR3 is TGTGCCAGCAGCCCCCGGACAGGGTCTGGAAACACCATATATTTT. The rearrangement uses TRBV2 and TRBJ1-3; 8 nucleotides align to TRBD1. Trimming at V came to 6 bases and at J to 1 base, leaving 5 bases not matched to a gene. CDR3 length: 15 amino acids. CDR1 and CDR2 from the germline V gene are SNHLY and FYNNEI.

The chain couples TRBV7-8 to TRBJ2-7; the match to TRBD2 covers 7 bases. V lost 1 base to trimming and J lost 11 bases; unmatched junction nucleotides: 8. Germline V gene lookup returns CDR1 SGHVS and CDR2 FQNEAQ. There are 13 residues in the CDR3. The CDR3 reads CASSLEPQREKYF. The CDR3 DNA reads TGTGCCAGCAGCTTAGAGCCCCAGCGGGAAAAGTACTTC.

With respect to this clone: This sequence may be a read error, since a much larger clone differs from it by one base. The chain carries TRBV5-4 and TRBJ2-6; the match to TRBD1 covers 7 bases. Trimming at V came to 5 bases and at J to 0 bases, leaving 5 bases not matched to a gene. Germline assignment: CDR1 SGHNT and CDR2 YYREEE (reference sequence). The CDR3 contains 16 residues. CDR3 DNA sequence: TGTGCCAGCAGTCCGGGACAGCGCTCTGGGGCCAACGTCCTGACTTTC. Translated: CASSPGQRSGANVLTF.

The chain combines TRBV20-1 with TRBJ1-5; D remains ambiguous. The CDR3 has 10 residues. Germline V CDR1 and CDR2: DFQATT, SNEGSKA (reference sequence). The V gene lost 5 bases and the J gene lost 4 bases, with 3 bases spanning the gap. In nucleotides, the CDR3 is TGCAGTGCTGGTAATCAGCCCCAGCATTTT. This gives the protein CSAGNQPQHF.

The chain recombines TRBV5-1 with TRBJ2-7; 8 nucleotides align to TRBD1. Germline V gene data show CDR1 as SGHRS and CDR2 as YFSETQ. J gave up 3 bases and V 4 bases, and 9 bases lay outside the gene matches. This CDR3 region has 15 residues. The CDR3 DNA reads TGCGCCAGCAGCCCAGGACAGGGCATCAACTACGAGCAGTACTTC. Amino acid sequence: CASSPGQGINYEQYF.

Only a few counts were recorded for this clone. The chain recombines TRBV6-5 with TRBJ2-2; 8 bases map to TRBD1. The J segment lost 4 bases and the V segment lost 6 bases, leaving 1 base of the junction unmatched. The CDR3 consists of 13 residues. Looked up from germline, CDR1 is MNHEY and CDR2 is SVGAGI. Here the CDR3 DNA reads TGTGCCAGCAGCCAGGGGGCCACCGGGGAGCTGTTTTTT. Protein: CASSQGATGELFF.

This clone came up a few times. The chain couples TRBV27 to TRBJ2-3; unclear D gene. Trimming pared 0 bases from V and 5 bases from J, leaving 3 bases between. The CDR3 is made up of 12 amino acids. CDR1 MNHEY and CDR2 SMNVEV come from the germline V gene (reference sequence). This chain's CDR3 is CASSLSGDTQYF. CDR3 coding DNA: TGTGCCAGCAGTTTATCGGGAGATACGCAGTATTTT.